The entry that follows covers one T cell receptor beta chain sequence. Repertoires were generated with immunoSEQ multiplex PCR, while TCRdb's copy carries only in-frame clones and drops some. The sample consists of 150,000 to 200,000 clones, less than 90% of them appearing once. This specimen belongs to a study of blood T cell repertoires in COVID-19. At the level of the study: Nucleic acid was either cDNA or gDNA, and it came from T cells, B-cell-depleted T cells, or PBMCs.

Looked up from germline, CDR1 is MGHRA and CDR2 is YSYEKL. V was cut by 0 bases and J by 4 bases, with 10 bases left in between. This CDR3 spans 15 amino acids. The rearrangement uses TRBV4-1 and TRBJ1-5; TRBD1 might be the D (6 bases). This receptor was taken from a man in his 70s with active or convalescent COVID-19. The specimen sequenced was peripheral blood. CDR3 in amino acids: CASSQDGQMNQPQHF. The DNA of the CDR3 is TGCGCCAGCAGCCAAGATGGACAGATGAATCAGCCCCAGCATTTT.